These T cell receptor beta chains were read from a single sample in a study of cytomegalovirus exposure and HLA in healthy donors. Sequenced by immunoSEQ multiplex PCR; TCRdb stores in-frame clones only, minus some. Of over 200,000 clones in the sample, more than 75% were seen once. The sample comprised PBMCs. The receptors stem from a male donor in good health and CMV-seronegative. CDR3s include the opening cysteine and the closing phenylalanine or tryptophan. Fields, in order: clone size, D gene, J gene, V gene, CDR3 protein, CDR3 DNA. A D gene is named only where the DNA matches it firmly. Some rows mark clone size as missing; the rest say once, few, many or name a class of expanded clone.

NA,TRBD1,TRBJ1-2,TRBV18,CASSLTPGQGGDGYTF,TGTGCCAGCTCACTTACGCCGGGACAGGGGGGAGATGGCTACACCTTC
NA,NA,TRBJ2-1,TRBV10-1,CASSAVYNEQFF,TGCGCCAGCAGTGCTGTCTACAATGAGCAGTTCTTC
NA,NA,TRBJ2-2,TRBV6-6,CASSQRTTITGELFF,TGTGCCAGCAGTCAACGGACTACTATCACCGGGGAGCTGTTTTTT
NA,NA,TRBJ2-7,TRBV13,CASSLNRYEQYF,TGTGCCAGCAGCTTGAACCGCTACGAGCAGTACTTC
NA,NA,TRBJ2-2,TRBV19,CASSARVSGELFF,TGTGCCAGTAGTGCGAGGGTTTCCGGGGAGCTGTTTTTT
NA,TRBD2,TRBJ2-1,TRBV25-1,CATLADYNNEQFF,TGTGCCACACTAGCGGACTATAACAATGAGCAGTTCTTC
NA,TRBD2,TRBJ2-3,TRBV19,CASSTPSGSSADTQYF,TGTGCCAGTAGTACCCCTAGCGGGAGTAGCGCAGATACGCAGTATTTT
few,NA,TRBJ1-1,TRBV7-9,CASSFEVGHEAFF,TGTGCCAGCAGCTTTGAAGTGGGACATGAAGCTTTCTTT
NA,TRBD2,TRBJ2-5,TRBV28,CASGAGQETQYF,TGTGCTTCGGGAGCGGGGCAAGAGACCCAGTACTTC
NA,TRBD1,TRBJ1-1,TRBV11-3,CASSAQGVNTEAFF,TGTGCCAGCAGCGCCCAGGGGGTTAACACTGAAGCTTTCTTT
NA,NA,TRBJ1-5,TRBV2,CASIPDRYGGNQPQHF,TGTGCCAGCATCCCGGACCGATACGGGGGCAATCAGCCCCAGCATTTT
NA,TRBD1,TRBJ2-3,TRBV7-7,CASSLGQGTDTQYF,TGTGCTAGCAGCTTAGGACAGGGCACAGATACGCAGTATTTT
NA,NA,TRBJ2-7,TRBV5-1,CASSLRHGGAYEQYF,TGCGCCAGCAGCTTGAGGCACGGGGGTGCCTACGAGCAGTACTTC
NA,TRBD1,TRBJ2-3,TRBV5-1,CASSSKGASTDTQYF,TGCGCCAGCAGTTCTAAGGGGGCTAGCACAGATACGCAGTATTTT
NA,TRBD1,TRBJ1-3,TRBV7-8,CASSLFTGVGNTIYF,TGTGCCAGCAGCTTATTTACAGGGGTTGGAAACACCATATATTTT
NA,NA,TRBJ2-1,TRBV21-1,CASSKGSNEQFF,TGTGCCAGCAGCAAGGGGAGTAATGAGCAGTTCTTC
NA,TRBD1,TRBJ2-7,TRBV19,CASSLRQGAYEQYF,TGTGCCAGTAGTTTACGACAGGGGGCCTACGAGCAGTACTTC
NA,TRBD1,TRBJ1-2,TRBV5-4,CASRGQGAGDYGYTF,TGTGCCAGCAGGGGACAGGGGGCGGGTGACTATGGCTACACCTTC
NA,NA,TRBJ2-1,TRBV9,CASSGGLGGEQFF,TGTGCCAGCAGCGGTGGACTAGGGGGTGAGCAGTTCTTC
NA,NA,TRBJ2-1,TRBV7-3,CASSLGQGIDEQFF,TGTGCCAGCAGCTTAGGCCAGGGGATCGATGAGCAGTTCTTC
few,NA,TRBJ2-5,TRBV6-5,CASSYSMPAPRETQYF,TGTGCCAGCAGTTACTCGATGCCTGCCCCGAGGGAGACCCAGTACTTC
NA,TRBD2,TRBJ2-2,TRBV5-1,CASSSSGMNTGELFF,TGCGCCAGCAGCTCTAGCGGGATGAACACCGGGGAGCTGTTTTTT
NA,TRBD2,TRBJ2-5,TRBV11-2,CASSSGLVETQYF,TGTGCCAGCAGCTCGGGACTAGTGGAGACCCAGTACTTC
NA,TRBD2,TRBJ2-1,TRBV7-2,CASSLGTSGFYNEQFF,TGTGCCAGCAGCTTAGGGACTAGCGGGTTTTACAATGAGCAGTTCTTC
NA,NA,TRBJ1-1,TRBV19,CASSLRGSAEAFF,TGTGCCAGTAGTCTCAGGGGTTCGGCTGAAGCTTTCTTT
NA,TRBD1,TRBJ1-1,TRBV11-3,CASSGTGGSKAEAFF,TGTGCCAGTTCCGGGACAGGGGGTTCGAAGGCTGAAGCTTTCTTT
NA,TRBD2,TRBJ2-7,TRBV7-9,CASSRTSGSSSEQYF,TGTGCCAGCAGCCGGACTAGCGGGAGTTCGAGTGAGCAGTACTTC
NA,TRBD2,TRBJ2-7,TRBV9,CASSPQGLAGGEQYF,TGTGCCAGCAGCCCACAAGGATTAGCGGGAGGGGAGCAGTACTTC
NA,NA,TRBJ2-7,TRBV30,CAWTAGYYHEQYF,TGTGCCTGGACGGCAGGGTATTACCACGAGCAGTACTTC
few,TRBD1,TRBJ1-5,TRBV28,CASSLWAGQGDQPQHF,TGTGCCAGCAGTTTATGGGCGGGACAGGGGGACCAGCCCCAGCATTTT
NA,NA,TRBJ2-1,TRBV19,CASSIAGQNNEQFF,TGTGCCAGTAGTATAGCTGGACAGAACAATGAGCAGTTCTTC
once,NA,TRBJ1-1,TRBV9,CASSAGGATEAFF,TGTGCCAGCAGCGCCGGGGGGGCCACTGAAGCTTTCTTT
few,TRBD2,TRBJ2-3,TRBV7-6,CASSPHPLGGSVPDTQYF,TGTGCCAGCAGCCCACACCCATTGGGCGGGAGTGTCCCTGATACGCAGTATTTT
once,TRBD1,TRBJ2-3,TRBV29-1,CSGGTGDGTDTQYF,TGCAGCGGGGGGACAGGGGATGGCACAGATACGCAGTATTTT
NA,NA,TRBJ2-1,TRBV5-4,CASSVTYNEQFF,TGTGCCAGCAGCGTTACCTACAATGAGCAGTTCTTC
NA,TRBD2,TRBJ2-1,TRBV5-6,CASSIGLAAQFF,TGTGCCAGCAGCATCGGACTAGCTGCGCAGTTCTTC
NA,TRBD2,TRBJ2-1,TRBV11-3,CASSLEASGRALNEQFF,TGTGCCAGCAGCTTAGAGGCTAGCGGGAGAGCCCTCAATGAGCAGTTCTTC
NA,NA,TRBJ1-5,TRBV2,CASSESRRAQPQHF,TGTGCCAGCAGTGAGTCCAGGAGGGCCCAGCCCCAGCATTTT
NA,TRBD2,TRBJ2-3,TRBV14,CASSHATIAGGSQTQYF,TGTGCCAGCAGCCACGCTACCATAGCGGGAGGGTCCCAGACGCAGTATTTT
NA,NA,TRBJ2-5,TRBV5-6,CASSFGQGQETQYF,TGTGCCAGCAGCTTCGGGCAGGGCCAAGAGACCCAGTACTTC
NA,NA,TRBJ2-5,TRBV6-1,CASSEDRVRETQYF,TGTGCCAGCAGTGAAGACAGGGTGCGAGAGACCCAGTACTTC
NA,NA,TRBJ2-4,TRBV6-1,CASSRTGVDIQYF,TGTGCCAGCAGTCGAACAGGAGTTGACATTCAGTACTTC
NA,NA,TRBJ1-2,TRBV4-2,CASSQEGTRDTDGYTF,TGTGCCAGCAGCCAAGAAGGGACCCGGGACACCGATGGCTACACCTTC
few,NA,TRBJ1-2,TRBV5-6,CASSLRDSGLSGYTF,TGTGCCAGCAGCTTAAGGGATTCGGGGTTATCTGGCTACACCTTC
few,NA,TRBJ1-5,TRBV19,CASKDNNQPQHF,TGTGCCAGTAAGGACAACAATCAGCCCCAGCATTTT